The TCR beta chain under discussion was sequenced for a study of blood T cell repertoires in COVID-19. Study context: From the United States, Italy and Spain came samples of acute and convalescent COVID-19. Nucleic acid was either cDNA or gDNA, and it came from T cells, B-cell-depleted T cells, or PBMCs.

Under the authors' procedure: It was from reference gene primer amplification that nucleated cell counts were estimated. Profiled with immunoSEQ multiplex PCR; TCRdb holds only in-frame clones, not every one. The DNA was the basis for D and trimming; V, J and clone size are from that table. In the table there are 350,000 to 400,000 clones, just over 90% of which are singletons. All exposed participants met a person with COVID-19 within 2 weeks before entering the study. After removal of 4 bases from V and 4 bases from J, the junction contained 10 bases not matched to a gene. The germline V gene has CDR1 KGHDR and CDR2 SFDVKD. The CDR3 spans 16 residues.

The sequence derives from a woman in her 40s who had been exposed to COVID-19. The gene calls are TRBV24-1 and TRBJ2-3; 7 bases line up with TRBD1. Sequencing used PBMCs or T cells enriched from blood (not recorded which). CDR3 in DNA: TGTGCCACCAGTGACCCGACAGGGATGGGAGCAGATACGCAGTATTTT. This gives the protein CATSDPTGMGADTQYF.